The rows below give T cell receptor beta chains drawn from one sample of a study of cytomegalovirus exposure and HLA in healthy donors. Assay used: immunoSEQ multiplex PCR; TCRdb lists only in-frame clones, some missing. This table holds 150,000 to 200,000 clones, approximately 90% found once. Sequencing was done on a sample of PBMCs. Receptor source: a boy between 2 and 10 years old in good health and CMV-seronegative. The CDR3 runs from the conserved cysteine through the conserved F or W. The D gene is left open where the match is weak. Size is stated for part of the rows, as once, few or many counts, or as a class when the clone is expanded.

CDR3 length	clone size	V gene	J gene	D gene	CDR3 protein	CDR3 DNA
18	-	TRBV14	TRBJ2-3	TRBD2	CASSQRLAGLEKLDTQYF	TGTGCCAGCAGCCAAAGACTAGCGGGATTGGAAAAATTAGATACGCAGTATTTT
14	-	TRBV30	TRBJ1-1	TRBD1	CAWTKQGPNTEAFF	TGTGCCTGGACCAAACAGGGGCCGAACACTGAAGCTTTCTTT
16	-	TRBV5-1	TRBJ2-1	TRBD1	CASSTRTGGYDNEQFF	TGCGCCAGCAGCACACGGACAGGGGGCTATGACAATGAGCAGTTCTTC
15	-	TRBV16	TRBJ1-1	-	CASSQLGQPNTEAFF	TGTGCCAGCAGCCAATTAGGACAGCCGAACACTGAAGCTTTCTTT
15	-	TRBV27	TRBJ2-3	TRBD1	CASSSGQAGTDTQYF	TGTGCCAGCAGTTCCGGACAGGCTGGCACAGATACGCAGTATTTT
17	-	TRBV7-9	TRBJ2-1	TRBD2	CASSLTLSGISYNEQFF	TGTGCCAGCAGCTTGACCCTTAGCGGGATTTCCTACAATGAGCAGTTCTTC
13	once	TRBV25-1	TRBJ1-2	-	CASSLSAGDGYTF	TGTGCCAGCTCTCTTAGCGCCGGAGATGGCTACACCTTC
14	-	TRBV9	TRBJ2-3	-	CASTATGVTDTQYF	TGTGCCAGCACCGCGACAGGTGTGACAGATACGCAGTATTTT
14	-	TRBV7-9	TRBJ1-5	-	CASQTENSNQPQHF	TGTGCCAGCCAGACAGAAAATAGCAATCAGCCCCAGCATTTT
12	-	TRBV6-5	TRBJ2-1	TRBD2	CASTSGGNEQFF	TGTGCCAGCACCTCGGGGGGCAATGAGCAGTTCTTC
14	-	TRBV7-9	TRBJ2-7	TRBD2	CASSAPGLAGERYF	TGTGCCAGCAGCGCTCCGGGACTAGCGGGGGAGCGGTACTTC
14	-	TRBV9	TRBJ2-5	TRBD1	CASAQGMSQETQYF	TGTGCCAGTGCACAGGGGATGTCCCAAGAGACCCAGTACTTC
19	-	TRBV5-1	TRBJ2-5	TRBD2	CASSLYISVSGGVQETQYF	TGCGCCAGCAGCTTGTATATTTCGGTGAGCGGGGGGGTCCAAGAGACCCAGTACTTC
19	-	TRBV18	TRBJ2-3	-	CASSPRGPDSWHESDTQYF	TGTGCCAGCTCACCCCGGGGTCCGGATAGTTGGCACGAGTCAGATACGCAGTATTTT
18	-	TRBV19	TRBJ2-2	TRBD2	CASSTYTRGFEKVGELFF	TGTGCCAGTAGTACCTACACGCGGGGGTTTGAGAAGGTCGGGGAGCTGTTTTTT
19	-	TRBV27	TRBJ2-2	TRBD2	CASSLRAGAEGSGTGELFF	TGTGCCAGCAGTCTTCGAGCGGGGGCAGAGGGATCGGGCACCGGGGAGCTGTTTTTT
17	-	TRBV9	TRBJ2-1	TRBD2	CASSSPQGGRAYNEQFF	TGTGCCAGCAGCTCCCCGCAGGGCGGGAGGGCTTACAATGAGCAGTTCTTC
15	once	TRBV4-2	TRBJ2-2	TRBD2	CASSLAGENTGELFF	TGTGCCAGCAGCCTAGCGGGGGAGAACACCGGGGAGCTGTTTTTT
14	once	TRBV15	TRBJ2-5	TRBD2	CATSDSGGARGQYF	TGTGCCACCAGTGATAGCGGGGGGGCCCGGGGCCAGTACTTC
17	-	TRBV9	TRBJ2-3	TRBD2	CASSTRTRSLSTDTQYF	TGTGCCAGCAGCACTCGGACTAGATCCCTTAGCACAGATACGCAGTATTTT
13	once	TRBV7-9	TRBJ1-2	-	CASSTAQHYGYTF	TGTGCCAGCAGCACGGCACAGCACTATGGCTACACCTTC
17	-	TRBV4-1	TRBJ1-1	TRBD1	CASSQGGQMRTNTEAFF	TGCGCCAGCAGCCAAGGGGGACAGATGAGAACGAACACTGAAGCTTTCTTT
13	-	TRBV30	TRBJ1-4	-	CAWSRLMGEKLFF	TGTGCCTGGAGTAGACTAATGGGTGAAAAACTGTTTTTT
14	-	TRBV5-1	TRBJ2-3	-	CASSADSSTDTQYF	TGCGCCAGCAGCGCTGACAGTAGCACAGATACGCAGTATTTT
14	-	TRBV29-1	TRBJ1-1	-	CSVEDSGSNTEAFF	TGCAGCGTTGAAGACTCGGGGTCGAACACTGAAGCTTTCTTT
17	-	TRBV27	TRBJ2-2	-	CASTLRGTRPNTGELFF	TGTGCCAGCACCCTTAGGGGGACGCGCCCGAACACCGGGGAGCTGTTTTTT
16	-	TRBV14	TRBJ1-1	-	CASSQGGGGRWTEAFF	TGTGCCAGCAGCCAAGGGGGCGGGGGGCGTTGGACTGAAGCTTTCTTT
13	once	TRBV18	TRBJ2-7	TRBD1	CASSRKDRVEQYF	TGTGCCAGCTCACGGAAAGACAGGGTTGAGCAGTACTTC
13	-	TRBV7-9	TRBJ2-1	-	CASSPGTYNEQFF	TGTGCCAGCAGCCCCGGGACTTACAATGAGCAGTTCTTC
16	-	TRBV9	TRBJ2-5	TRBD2	CASSPWTSGYQETQYF	TGTGCCAGCAGCCCGTGGACTAGCGGCTACCAAGAGACCCAGTACTTC
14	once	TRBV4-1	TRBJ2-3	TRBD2	CASSSAGVVDTQYF	TGCGCCAGCAGCTCAGCGGGAGTGGTAGATACGCAGTATTTT
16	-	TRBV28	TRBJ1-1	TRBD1	CASQRGQNPGTAEAFF	TGTGCCTCCCAACGGGGCCAGAACCCCGGGACAGCTGAAGCTTTCTTT
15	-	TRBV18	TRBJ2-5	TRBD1	CASSPRMGQQETQYF	TGTGCCAGCTCACCACGCATGGGACAGCAAGAGACCCAGTACTTC
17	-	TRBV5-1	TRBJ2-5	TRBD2	CASSLGVSAGDQETQYF	TGCGCCAGCAGCTTGGGGGTGTCAGCGGGAGACCAAGAGACCCAGTACTTC
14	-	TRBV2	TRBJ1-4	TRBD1	CASSATGVNEKLFF	TGTGCCAGCAGTGCTACAGGGGTTAATGAAAAACTGTTTTTT
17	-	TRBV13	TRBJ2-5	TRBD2	CASSLWTSGPPQETQYF	TGTGCCAGCAGCTTATGGACTAGCGGACCGCCACAAGAGACCCAGTACTTC
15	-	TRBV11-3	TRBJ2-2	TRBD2	CASSKPGLADGELFF	TGTGCCAGCAGCAAACCGGGACTAGCGGACGGGGAGCTGTTTTTT
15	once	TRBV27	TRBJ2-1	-	CASSFILGANNEQFF	TGTGCCAGCAGTTTTATTCTGGGGGCAAACAATGAGCAGTTCTTC
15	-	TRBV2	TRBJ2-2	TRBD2	CASRETSGATGELFF	TGTGCCAGCAGGGAGACTAGCGGGGCCACCGGGGAGCTGTTTTTT
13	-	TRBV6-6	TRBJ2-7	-	CASRGHTSDEQYF	TGTGCCAGCAGAGGGCACACTAGTGATGAGCAGTACTTC
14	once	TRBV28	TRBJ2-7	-	CASSPATRVNEQYF	TGTGCCAGCAGTCCCGCGACTAGGGTCAACGAGCAGTACTTC
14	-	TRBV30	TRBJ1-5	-	CAWSAGGLNQPQHF	TGTGCCTGGAGTGCGGGGGGCCTCAATCAGCCCCAGCATTTT
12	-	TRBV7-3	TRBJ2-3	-	CASSLQGDTQYF	TGTGCCAGCAGCTTACAGGGTGATACGCAGTATTTT
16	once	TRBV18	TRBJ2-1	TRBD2	CASSPSLAGGPDEQFF	TGTGCCAGCTCACCTAGTCTAGCGGGGGGCCCAGATGAGCAGTTCTTC
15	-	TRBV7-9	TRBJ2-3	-	CASSLLATHRDTQYF	TGTGCCAGCAGCTTACTAGCGACCCACAGGGATACGCAGTATTTT